The 10 T cell receptor beta chains presented below share a single source sample, sequenced in a study of response to subunit inactivated influenza vaccine. TCRdb re-analysed the RT-PCR reads in MiXCR, keeping a single row per CDR3 protein. The data show a few hundred thousand distinct CDR3 sequences, with roughly 10% seen just once and 11% held by the top ten. The data were also submitted as part of a second study, on T cells expressing NK-cell markers. This second study notes: Template switching by 5'RACE with UMIs generated the TCR beta cDNA.

This specimen consisted of PBMCs from blood, obtained on the day of vaccination. These receptors originate from a man aged 50 or older who received an inactivated influenza vaccine.

This clonotype has at least ten counts. The V gene is TRBV7-3, the J gene TRBJ2-1; perhaps TRBD2 as D (6 bases). CDR1 and CDR2 (germline): SGHTA, FQGTGA. The CDR3 extends over 13 amino acids. V lost 5 bases, J lost 4 bases, and 9 bases lay in between. The CDR3: CASSQGLYNEQFF. DNA of the CDR3: TGTGCCAGCAGCCAGGGACTTTACAATGAGCAGTTCTTC.

As concerns this clonotype: A much bigger clone sits one base away, suggesting this may be a read error. This chain links TRBV20-1 with TRBJ2-3, with 10 bases that match TRBD2. The germline CDR1 and CDR2 sequences are DFQATT and SNEGSKA (reference sequence). The CDR3 runs to 13 residues. The CDR3 loop is CCAREASGSEQYF. CDR3 nucleotides: TGCTGTGCTAGAGAAGCTAGCGGGAGCGAGCAGTATTTT.

This clonotype was picked up a small number of times. This chain links TRBV4-2 with TRBJ2-3; TRBD2 might be the D (5 bases). The germline CDR1 and CDR2 sequences are LGHNA and YNFKEQ. The V end lost 0 bases, the J end lost 1 base, and 17 bases lay between the germline ends. This CDR3 region has 18 residues. This chain's CDR3 is CASSQDRASPSRTDTQYF. CDR3 coding DNA: TGTGCCAGCAGCCAAGATCGGGCTAGCCCGTCCCGCACAGATACGCAGTATTTT.

At least ten counts were recorded for this clonotype. The V call is TRBV7-9, the J call TRBJ2-1; 10 positions match TRBD2. Trimming cost V 4 bases and J 2 bases; bases outside gene matches: 5. Germline CDR1 and CDR2: SEHNR and FQNEAQ (reference sequence). The CDR3 is made up of 16 amino acids. CDR3 region: CASSSRTSGPYNEQFF. In nucleotides, the CDR3 is TGTGCCAGCAGCTCCCGGACTAGCGGACCCTACAATGAGCAGTTCTTC.

This clonotype was detected only a few times. The chain links TRBV6-2 or TRBV6-3 to TRBJ2-7; TRBD1 is a possible D gene (6 bases). In germline, CDR1 is MNHEY, CDR2 SVGEGT. CDR3 size: 14 residues. The V gene lost 7 bases and the J gene lost 4 bases, with 17 bases spanning the gap. CDR3 in DNA: TGTGCCAGCACCTATCAGTACAGGGAGTACGAGCAGTACTTC. Protein sequence: CASTYQYREYEQYF.

This chain links TRBV6-2 or TRBV6-3 with TRBJ2-7; 10 bases fit TRBD2. Germline V gene lookup returns CDR1 MNHEY and CDR2 SVGEGT. Losses at the gene ends were 0 bases for V and 4 bases for J; bases not matched to a gene: 3. The CDR3 contains 15 residues. CDR3 sequence reads: CASSYSGTSAYEQYF. The CDR3 DNA reads TGTGCCAGCAGTTACTCCGGGACTAGCGCGTACGAGCAGTACTTC.

The table lists this clonotype with many counts. The chain couples TRBV7-3 to TRBJ2-1; possibly TRBD2 for D (6 bases). This CDR3 has 19 residues. The germline V gene has CDR1 SGHTA and CDR2 FQGTGA. The V and J ends lost 0 bases and 0 bases respectively, with 18 bases between them. The CDR3 protein is CASSLTPISGRSSYNEQFF. As DNA, the CDR3 is TGTGCCAGCAGCTTAACCCCGATTAGCGGCAGGAGCTCCTACAATGAGCAGTTCTTC.

This clonotype was seen many times. The J gene is TRBJ1-5, the V gene TRBV30; perhaps TRBD1 as D (6 bases). Trimming removed 2 bases at V and 4 bases at J, with 9 bases between. The V gene's germline CDR1 is GTSNPN and CDR2 SVGIG (reference sequence). The CDR3 extends over 13 amino acids. The CDR3 loop is CAWSIQGNQPQHF. CDR3 coding DNA: TGTGCCTGGAGTATCCAGGGGAATCAGCCCCAGCATTTT.

The chain joins TRBV12-3 or TRBV12-4 to TRBJ2-1, with TRBD2 identical over 9 bases. The CDR3 length is 15 residues. The J segment lost 8 bases and the V segment lost 5 bases, leaving 10 bases of the junction unmatched. CDR3 coding DNA: TGTGCCAGCAGTGTAACTAGCGGGTTTGGGGATGAGCAGTTCTTC. Translation gives CASSVTSGFGDEQFF.

The chain carries TRBV20-1 and TRBJ1-2; 7 nucleotides line up with TRBD1. Germline lookup yields CDR1 DFQATT and CDR2 SNEGSKA (reference sequence). V dropped 5 bases and J dropped 7; count of bases not matched to a gene: 10. This CDR3 comprises 13 residues. CDR3 DNA sequence: TGCAGTGCTCGATCTACAGGGGCGGGTGGCTACACCTTC. This translates into CSARSTGAGGYTF.